This T cell receptor beta chain emerged from a study of tumour-infiltrating T cells in Burkitt lymphoma (dated by TCRdb to about 2020). Regarding the research as a whole: TCR repertoire data were correlated with clinical outcome; productive clonality predicted overall and progression-free survival, independent of established prognosticators including age at diagnosis.

Comments on this clone: The target of this receptor is not known. No much larger clonotype is one base removed from it; base qualities were not supplied.

Preparation of the library involved the immunoSEQ multiplex PCR assay. As stored in TCRdb, this immuneACCESS dataset retains in-frame rearrangements with V and J assigned. A fraction of the clones does not appear; measured against another copy, unresolved V genes explain less than half of the discrepancy, and the remainder lacks a known reason. This sample has approximately 15,000 clones in its table, and approximately 30% of those were observed once. The top ten hold over 5% of the sample. The germline V gene specifies SQVTM as CDR1 and ANQGSEA as CDR2. Taken from cysteine to phenylalanine, the CDR3 has 14 residues. Just the 42-base CDR3 DNA is kept, in frame starting at base 1. Trimming takes 4 bases from V and 4 bases from J, and the germline ends sit 15 bases apart.

The receptor was isolated from a human donor with diffuse large B-cell lymphoma. The source material was tumor tissue. The chain links TRBV29-1 with TRBJ2-3, with TRBD2 perhaps the D gene, on 6 matching bases. The CDR3 loop reads CSVGRGIGADTQYF. The nucleotide sequence is given as TGCAGCGTTGGTCGGGGGATTGGAGCAGATACGCAGTATTTT.